This T cell receptor (beta chain) was identified during a study of post-analysis software for immune sequencing data. A remark on this clonotype: What it binds is not known.

Presence of unique molecular identifiers characterized the TCR beta cDNA libraries. MiXCR was run by TCRdb on the PCR reads, yielding one entry per CDR3 protein. The data contain about 820,000 distinct CDR3 sequences, roughly half of them singletons. Points from the study as a whole: Five or six TRBV segments were more frequent in patients than controls; TRBV5-6, TRBV5-1 and TRBV20-1 belonged to this group.

Germline CDR1 DFQATT, CDR2 SNEGSKA (reference sequence). The CDR3 extends over 15 amino acids. Trimming removed 3 bases at V and 2 bases at J, with 16 bases between. This clonotype was sampled from a girl aged 5 to 17 with multiple sclerosis. The genes are TRBV20-1 and TRBJ2-5; possibly TRBD2 for D (6 bases). The sequencing input was blood. The CDR3 loop reads CSARDWVAGQETQYF. The CDR3 region has the DNA TGCAGTGCTAGGGATTGGGTGGCGGGGCAAGAGACCCAGTACTTC.